The clone carrying this T cell receptor beta chain was seen a few times. The antigen is undetermined. immunoSEQ v3.0 was run at survey level. The table came from immunoSEQ multiplex PCR; TCRdb's copy has only in-frame clones and leaves some out. Here the sample spans tens of thousands of clones, around three quarters being singletons. This sample stems from a study of long-term antiretroviral therapy in people with HIV. The wider study: The immediate-ART recommendation dates to 2015, and the earliest samples predate it by about a decade. Notes on the study in general: Post-ART diversity increased but stayed below transplant donor controls. Compared with controls, HIV repertoires showed narrower CDR3 length ranges.

Researchers secured at least one pre-ART and at least two post-ART PBMC samples from each donor. The CDR3 totals 13 residues. The sequence derives from a man aged 40-50 years with HIV. V is TRBV21-1 and J is TRBJ2-7; TRBD1, the D gene given by the table, was not confirmed from the DNA. TRBV21-1 is recorded as a pseudogene. The sample here was unsorted PBMCs, taken 0.3 years after starting antiretroviral therapy. CDR3 nucleotide sequence: TGTGCCGGTCAAAGGGGGACAGGGCTCGAGCAGTACTTC. Translated: CAGQRGTGLEQYF.